Shown below are 10 T cell receptor beta chains from a single sample sequenced in a study of tumor-infiltrating lymphocytes in primary liver carcinoma. Synthesis of TCR beta cDNA was carried out from approximately 0.55 ug total RNA with a constant-region primer. Three rounds of nested multiplex PCR with slightly modified ARM-PCR produced TCR beta libraries. Running roughly 10 cycles apiece, the first two PCR rounds relied on TRBV1-TRBV30 forward primers together with a C-beta reverse primer. TCRdb called the multiplex PCR reads again in MiXCR, with one record for every CDR3 protein. Here the sample spans around 100,000 distinct CDR3 sequences, about 70% being singletons. Co-extracting RNA and DNA was done with about 20-34 mg of unsorted bulk tissue as input. The sequenced sample consisted of liver tumor tissue from sampling region 5. The subset: tumor region T5, tumor centre. All receptors come from a woman aged 55-70 years with primary liver carcinoma and hepatitis B virus infection.

Regarding this clonotype: The junction departs from the called germline gene at one end, perhaps through a read error. This chain connects TRBV6-1 to TRBJ2-1; no firm D call. The CDR3 is 12 residues long. Germline CDR1 and CDR2: MNHNS and SASEGT. CDR3 sequence (DNA): TGTGCCAGCAGTGGAATAAGGTATGAGCGGTTCTTC. Translating it yields CASSGIRYERFF.

Many counts were recorded for this clonotype. The J gene is TRBJ1-5, the V gene TRBV5-1, with TRBD1 matching over 7 bases. Looked up from germline, CDR1 is SGHRS and CDR2 is YFSETQ. V shed 4 bases, J shed 2 bases, and the junction held 12 bases outside the gene matches. This CDR3 has 17 amino acids. This chain's CDR3 is CASSTPGTAAGNQPQHF. The CDR3 nucleotides read TGCGCCAGCAGCACCCCCGGGACAGCAGCTGGCAATCAGCCCCAGCATTTT.

The gene calls are TRBV4-2 and TRBJ2-7; 8 positions agree with TRBD2. V lost 3 bases, J lost 8 bases, and 12 bases stayed unmatched. Looked up from germline, CDR1 is LGHNA and CDR2 is YNFKEQ. The CDR3 has 15 residues. The CDR3 loop is CASSHETSARYKQYF. The CDR3 nucleotides read TGTGCCAGCAGCCACGAGACTAGCGCGAGATACAAGCAGTACTTC.

About this clonotype: This sequence may be a read error, since a much larger clone differs from it by one base. The V and J genes are TRBV28 and TRBJ2-5; possible D gene TRBD1, 6 bases. CDR3 size: 15 residues. Germline CDR1 is MDHEN and CDR2 is SYDVKM. CDR3 sequence: CASSLGGLYQGTQYF. CDR3 nucleotide sequence: TGTGCCAGCAGTCTTGGGGGCTTGTACCAAGGGACCCAGTACTTC.

In this sample, this clonotype turned up many times. V usage is TRBV6-5 and J usage is TRBJ1-1; 9 bases map to TRBD1. In germline, CDR1 is MNHEY, CDR2 SVGAGI. CDR3 length: 14 amino acids. V dropped 6 bases and J dropped 3; count of bases not matched to a gene: 5. The chain's CDR3 is CASRWTGVYTEAFF. In DNA, the CDR3 is TGTGCCAGCAGATGGACAGGGGTTTACACTGAAGCTTTCTTT.

This clonotype occurred a few times. An end of the junction does not agree with germline; a read error may underlie this. V and J are TRBV29-1 and TRBJ2-7; 7 bases are shared with TRBD2. The CDR3 is 13 residues long. CDR1 and CDR2 from the germline V gene are SQVTM and ANQGSEA. The CDR3 DNA is TGCAGTGTTGAAGAGCGGGAACTCTACGAGCAGTACTTC. Protein sequence: CSVEERELYEQYF.

About this clonotype: The junction shows a germline mismatch at one end, possibly a read error. The chain couples TRBV28 to TRBJ1-2; 9 bases map to TRBD1. CDR3 length: 15 amino acids. Germline V gene sequence: CDR1 MDHEN, CDR2 SYDVKM. CDR3 sequence reads: CASNLPGQGNYGCTF. The CDR3 DNA reads TGTGCCAGCAACCTCCCGGGACAGGGAAACTATGGCTGCACCTTC.

Notes on this clonotype: Compared with germline, one end of the junction differs, possibly owing to a read error. The rearrangement links TRBV28 to TRBJ2-7; TRBD1 aligns across 8 bases. Germline V gene sequence: CDR1 MDHEN, CDR2 SYDVKM. The CDR3 runs to 13 residues. CDR3 residues: CAGRRQGRHEQYF. CDR3 DNA sequence: TGTGCCGGCAGAAGACAGGGGAGACACGAGCAGTACTTC.

The table lists this clonotype with a few counts. A much larger clone differs by one base, so this may be a read error. The chain links TRBV6-2 or TRBV6-3 to TRBJ2-2; D may be TRBD1 or TRBD2 (7 bases each). CDR1 and CDR2 (germline): MNHEY, SVGEGT. CDR3 length: 15 amino acids. V was clipped by 4 bases and J by 9 bases, with 18 bases between them. In DNA, the CDR3 is TGTGCCAGCAGTTGGGAGGGGGCATTGGCCCGGGAGCTGTTTTTT. This encodes CASSWEGALARELFF.

As for this clonotype: Its ends do not fully match the called genes, so a read error is possible. The chain links TRBV14 to TRBJ2-1, with 9 bases fitting TRBD1. In germline, CDR1 is SGHDN, CDR2 FVKESK. The CDR3 contains 15 residues. DNA for the CDR3: TGTGTCAGCAGCCGGACAGGGGATCGAGGCAATGAGCAGTTTTTC. This gives the protein CVSSRTGDRGNEQFF.